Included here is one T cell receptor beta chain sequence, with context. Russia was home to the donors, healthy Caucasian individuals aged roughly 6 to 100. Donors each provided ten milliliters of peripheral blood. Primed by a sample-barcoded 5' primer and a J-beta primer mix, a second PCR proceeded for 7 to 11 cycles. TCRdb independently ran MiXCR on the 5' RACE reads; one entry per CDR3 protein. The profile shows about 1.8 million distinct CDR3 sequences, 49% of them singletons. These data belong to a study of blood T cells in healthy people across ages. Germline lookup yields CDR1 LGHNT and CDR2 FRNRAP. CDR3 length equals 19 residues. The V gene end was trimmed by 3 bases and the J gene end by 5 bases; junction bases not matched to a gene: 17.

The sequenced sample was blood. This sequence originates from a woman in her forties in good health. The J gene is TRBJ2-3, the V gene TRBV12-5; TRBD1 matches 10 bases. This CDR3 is CASGFGQKIQGQGGDTQYF. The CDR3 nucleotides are TGTGCTAGTGGTTTTGGCCAAAAGATTCAAGGACAGGGGGGAGATACGCAGTATTTT. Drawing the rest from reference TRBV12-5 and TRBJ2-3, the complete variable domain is DARVTQTPRHKVTEMGQEVTMRCQPILGHNTVFWYRQTMMQGLELLAYFRNRAPLDDSGMPKDRFSAEMPDATLATLKIQPSEPRDSAVYFCASGFGQKIQGQGGDTQYFGPGTRLTVL.